The clone carrying this T cell receptor (beta chain) was seen at least ten times. Synthesis of cDNA used 5'RACE (with 10-nucleotide random UMIs). Via MiXCR, TCRdb re-called the 5' RACE reads, giving one row per CDR3 protein. In the table there are 81,000 or so distinct CDR3 sequences, 13% of which are singletons. The time point is: longitudinal time-point 2. Unsorted libraries were generated from 2 million PBMCs. These cells had been stored in RNAlater at -80 C. This sample is drawn from a study of neurological immune-mediated disorders. Germline V gene data show CDR1 as SGHTA and CDR2 as FQGNSA. This CDR3 is built from 15 residues. V was shortened by 2 bases and J by 3 bases, with 13 bases between the two germline ends.

Sequencing was done on a sample of PBMCs. The V call is TRBV7-2, the J call TRBJ1-2; weak D call: TRBD1 (5 bases). This clonotype was obtained from a female donor with HTLV-1-associated myelopathy (HAM/TSP). The CDR3 here is CASSLSWDWHYGYTF. The CDR3 DNA sequence: TGTGCCAGCAGCTTATCGTGGGACTGGCACTATGGCTACACCTTC.